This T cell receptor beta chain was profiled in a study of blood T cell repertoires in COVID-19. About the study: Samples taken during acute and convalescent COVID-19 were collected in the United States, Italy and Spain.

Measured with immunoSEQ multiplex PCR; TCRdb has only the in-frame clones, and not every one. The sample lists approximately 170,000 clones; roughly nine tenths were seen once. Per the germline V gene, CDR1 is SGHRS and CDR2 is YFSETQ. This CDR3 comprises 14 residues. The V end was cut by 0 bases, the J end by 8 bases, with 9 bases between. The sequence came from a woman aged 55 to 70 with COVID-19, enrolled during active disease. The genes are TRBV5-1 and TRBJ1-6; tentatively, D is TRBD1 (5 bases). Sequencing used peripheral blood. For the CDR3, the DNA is TGCGCCAGCAGCTTGGCCCGGGGGGATTCACCCCTCCACTTT. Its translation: CASSLARGDSPLHF.